A single sample gave rise to the 4 T cell receptor beta chains below, sequenced in a study of OX40 agonist ivuxolimab in advanced cancers. The assay was immunoSEQ multiplex PCR, and TCRdb's table has in-frame clones only and misses some. This sample yields 50,000 to 70,000 clones, of which 70% to 90% are seen a single time; 2.8% belongs to the top ten. The material sequenced was CD4+ or CD8+ T cells sorted from blood, taken in a trial of the OX40 agonist ivuxolimab. Receptors were obtained from an adult with an advanced solid tumor such as melanoma, head and neck, liver or kidney cancer.

The J gene is TRBJ2-3, the V gene TRBV19; D possibly uses TRBD1 or TRBD2 (6 bases each). Deletions cut 6 bases from V and 4 bases from J, with 14 bases between. CDR3 length equals 14 residues. CDR1 is LNHDA, CDR2 SQIVND, per germline (reference sequence). The CDR3 is CASSRGGRPDTQYF. In DNA form, the CDR3 reads TGTGCCAGTAGCAGAGGGGGGAGACCAGATACGCAGTATTTT.

The chain combines TRBV5-4 with TRBJ2-1, with 10 bases aligning to TRBD2. This CDR3 has 14 amino acids. The ends lost 0 bases at V and 9 bases at J; junction bases unmatched: 3. Germline V CDR1 and CDR2: SGHNT, YYREEE (reference sequence). The CDR3 sequence is CASSLGLAGAEQFF. CDR3 coding DNA: TGTGCCAGCAGCTTGGGGCTAGCGGGAGCTGAGCAGTTCTTC.

The chain is built from TRBV9 and TRBJ1-4; 10 bases match TRBD1. Germline CDR1 reads SGDLS; CDR2 reads YYNGEE. J lost 6 bases, V lost 3 bases, and 8 bases had no gene match. The CDR3 totals 16 residues. The CDR3 DNA follows: TGTGCCAGCAGCGCAGGGAGGACAGGGGGTTATGAAAAACTGTTTTTT. It yields the protein CASSAGRTGGYEKLFF.

The V and J genes are TRBV6-6 and TRBJ2-1; maybe TRBD2 (7 bases). V lost 6 bases, J lost 7 bases, and 19 bases lay in between. This CDR3 comprises 15 residues. The germline gives CDR1 MNHNY, CDR2 SVGAGI (reference sequence). The CDR3 DNA is TGTGCCAGCAGCCGCCTAGGGGGGGAGGGTAATGAGCAGTTCTTC. Its translation is CASSRLGGEGNEQFF.